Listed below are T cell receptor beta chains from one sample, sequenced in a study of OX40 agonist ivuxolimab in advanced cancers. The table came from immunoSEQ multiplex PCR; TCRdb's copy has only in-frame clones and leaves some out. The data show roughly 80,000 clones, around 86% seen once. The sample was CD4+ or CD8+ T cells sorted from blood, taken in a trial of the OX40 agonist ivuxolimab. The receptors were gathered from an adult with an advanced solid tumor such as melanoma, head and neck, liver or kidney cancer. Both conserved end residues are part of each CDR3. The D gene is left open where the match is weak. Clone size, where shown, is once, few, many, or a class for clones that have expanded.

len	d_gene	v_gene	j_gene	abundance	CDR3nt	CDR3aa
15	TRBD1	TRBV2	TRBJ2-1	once	TGTGCCAGCAGTGTGGACAGGTCTAAGGGACCTGAGCAGTTCTTC	CASSVDRSKGPEQFF
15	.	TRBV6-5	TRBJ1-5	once	TGTGCCAGCAGTTACTCCGGGGCCCTAAATCAGCCCCAGCATTTT	CASSYSGALNQPQHF
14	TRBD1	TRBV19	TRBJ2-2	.	TGTGCCAGTAGGAGGGCAGGGGGTACCGGGGAGCTGTTTTTT	CASRRAGGTGELFF
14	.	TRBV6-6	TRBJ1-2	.	TGTGCCAGCACCCGGGGGGGGCCTAACTATGGCTACACCTTC	CASTRGGPNYGYTF
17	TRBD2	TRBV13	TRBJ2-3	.	TGTGCCAGCAGCCCTGGAGGGCGGGGGGGGACCACAGATACGCAGTATTTT	CASSPGGRGGTTDTQYF
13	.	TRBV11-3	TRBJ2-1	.	TGTGCCAGCAGCGTGGGTCTTAAGGGTGAGCAGTTCTTC	CASSVGLKGEQFF
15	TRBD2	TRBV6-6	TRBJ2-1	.	TGTGCCAGCAGCGCTAGCGGGATGGGGTACAATGAGCAGTTCTTC	CASSASGMGYNEQFF
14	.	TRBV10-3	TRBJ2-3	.	TGTGCCAGTCAGTCGGGGGCGAGCACAGATACGCAGTATTTT	CASQSGASTDTQYF
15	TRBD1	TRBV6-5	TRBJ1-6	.	TGTGCCAGCAGTTGGGGGACAGCTGGGAATTCACCCCTCCACTTT	CASSWGTAGNSPLHF
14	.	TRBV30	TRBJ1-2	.	TGTGCCTGGAGCCGAGGGACCGCAAACTATGGCTACACCTTC	CAWSRGTANYGYTF
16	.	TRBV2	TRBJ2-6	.	TGTGCCAGCAGGGGAAGTAGCTCGCCTGGGGCCAACGTCCTGACTTTC	CASRGSSSPGANVLTF
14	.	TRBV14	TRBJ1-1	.	TGTGCCAGCAGCCCTTTCATTACTAACATTAAAGCTTTCTTT	CASSPFITNIKAFF
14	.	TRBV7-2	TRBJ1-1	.	TGTGCCAGCAGCCCTACCTGGGAGGGCACTGAAGCTTTCTTT	CASSPTWEGTEAFF
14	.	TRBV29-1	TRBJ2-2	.	TGCAGCGTTGAAGATTACGGTTACACCGGGGAGCTGTTTTTT	CSVEDYGYTGELFF
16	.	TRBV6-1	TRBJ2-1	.	TGTGCCAGCAGTGAAAGGGCAGGGGATGTCTACAATGAGCAGTTCTTC	CASSERAGDVYNEQFF
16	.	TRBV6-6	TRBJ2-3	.	TGTGCCAGCAGGCCCCCAGGGACACCAAACACAGATACGCAGTATTTT	CASRPPGTPNTDTQYF
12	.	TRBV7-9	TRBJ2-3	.	TGTGCCAGCAGCCCCCTGGGTGATACGCAGTATTTT	CASSPLGDTQYF
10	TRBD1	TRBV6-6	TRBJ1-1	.	TGTGCCAGCAAAGGGACAGTTGCTTTCTTT	CASKGTVAFF
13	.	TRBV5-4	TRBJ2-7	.	TGTGCCAGCAGCTTGGCTGGAACCTACGAGCAGTACTTC	CASSLAGTYEQYF
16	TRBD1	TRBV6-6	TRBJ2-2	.	TGTGCCAGCAGTTCTCCGGGACAGGCGAACACCGGGGAGCTGTTTTTT	CASSSPGQANTGELFF
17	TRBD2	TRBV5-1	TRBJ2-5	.	TGCGCCAGCAGCCGAAGACCCGAAGCGGGAAACCAAGAGACCCAGTACTTC	CASSRRPEAGNQETQYF
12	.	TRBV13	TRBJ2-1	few	TGTGCCAGCAGCTTATACACCGATGAGCAGTTCTTC	CASSLYTDEQFF
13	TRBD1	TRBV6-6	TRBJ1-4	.	TGTGCCAGCAGCGTGACAGGGAACGAAAAGCTGTTTTTT	CASSVTGNEKLFF
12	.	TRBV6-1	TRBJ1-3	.	TGTGCCAGCAGTGAGAACTCCGACAGGATATATTTT	CASSENSDRIYF
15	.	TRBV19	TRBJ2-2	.	TGTGCCAGTAGTATAGGGACAGCGAACACCGGGGAGCTGTTTTTT	CASSIGTANTGELFF
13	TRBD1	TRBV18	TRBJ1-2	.	TGTGCCAGCTCACTCGCAACAGACAGGGCCTACACCTTC	CASSLATDRAYTF
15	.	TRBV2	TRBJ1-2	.	TGTGCCAGCATTTTTGACAGAAACTTTAACTATGGCTACACCTTC	CASIFDRNFNYGYTF
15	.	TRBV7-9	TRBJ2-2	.	TGTGCCAGCAGTAGGGACTCGCGGGGCTCCGGGGAGCTGTTTTTT	CASSRDSRGSGELFF
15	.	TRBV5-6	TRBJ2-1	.	TGTGCCAGCAGCTTGGGACAAAGGCTGTACAATGAGCAGTTCTTC	CASSLGQRLYNEQFF
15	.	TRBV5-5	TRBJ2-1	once	TGTGCCAGCATGAACCCCGGGACGTCCTACAATGAGCAGTTCTTC	CASMNPGTSYNEQFF
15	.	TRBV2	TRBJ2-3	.	TGTGCCAGCAGTGGCATAACAGGGTATGGGGATACGCAGTATTTT	CASSGITGYGDTQYF
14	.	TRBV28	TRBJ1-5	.	TGTGCCAGCAGTTTAATTCGTCCGGATCAGCCCCAGCATTTT	CASSLIRPDQPQHF
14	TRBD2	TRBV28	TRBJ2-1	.	TGTGCCAGCAGGGGTAGCGGGAGGGCCCTAGAGCAGTTCTTC	CASRGSGRALEQFF
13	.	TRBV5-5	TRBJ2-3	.	TGTGCCAGCAGCAGGGAGGGCACAGATACGCAGTATTTT	CASSREGTDTQYF
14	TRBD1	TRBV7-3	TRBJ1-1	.	TGTGCCAGCAGCCCCACGACAGGGGTGGAAGAAGCTTTCTTT	CASSPTTGVEEAFF
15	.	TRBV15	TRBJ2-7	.	TGTGCCACCAGCAGAGATCGAGGGCTTGAGCCCGAGCAGTACTTC	CATSRDRGLEPEQYF
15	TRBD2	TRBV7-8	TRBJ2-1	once	TGTGCCAGCAGCCTAAGCGGGAGTAGGTACAATGAGCAGTTCTTC	CASSLSGSRYNEQFF
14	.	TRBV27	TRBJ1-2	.	TGTGCCAGCAGTCCTTACCAGAATAACTATGGCTACACCTTC	CASSPYQNNYGYTF
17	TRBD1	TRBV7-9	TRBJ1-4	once	TGTGCCAGCAGATCAAACAGGGGGCGCGGGTATAATGAAAAACTGTTTTTT	CASRSNRGRGYNEKLFF
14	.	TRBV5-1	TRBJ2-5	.	TGCGCCAGCAGCCCCGGGACTGGGAAAGAGACCCAGTACTTC	CASSPGTGKETQYF
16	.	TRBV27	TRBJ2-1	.	TGTGCACTGTACCCCCACGGGGGGCGGTCCTACAATGAGCAGTTCTTC	CALYPHGGRSYNEQFF
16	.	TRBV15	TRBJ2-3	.	TGTGCCACCAGCAGGGGGGCAGCCCGAGGAACAGATACGCAGTATTTT	CATSRGAARGTDTQYF